The text below deals with one TCR beta chain. It has no known antigen specificity. No quality values exist for individual bases; no much larger clone is one base distant. Library construction relied on the immunoSEQ multiplex PCR assay. TCRdb stores this immuneACCESS table with in-frame sequences only. Part of the clones is absent; in the studies checked, under half of the shortfall reflects unresolved V genes, and no reason is known for the rest. For this sample there are approximately 69,000 clones; around 90% appear just once. The top ten clones comprise over 4.5% of the sample. The data were taken from a study of control samples from healthy donors and cancer patients (dated by TCRdb to the early 2020s). Sequencing input: PBMCs. This clonotype was obtained from a man in his sixties with colorectal cancer.

Here the CDR3 is given as CASSPLDTGNTIYF. The sequence in DNA is TGTGCCAGCTCACCACTGGACACTGGAAACACCATATATTTT. The V and J segments used are TRBV18 and TRBJ1-3, with TRBD1 tentatively as D gene (5 bases match). V drops 1 base and J drops 2 bases, leaving 6 bases in between. The CDR3 runs 14 amino acids, cysteine and phenylalanine included. Solely the CDR3 DNA is kept, with 42 bases framed from the first base. CDR1 and CDR2 were assigned from the germline V gene as KGHSH and LQKENI.